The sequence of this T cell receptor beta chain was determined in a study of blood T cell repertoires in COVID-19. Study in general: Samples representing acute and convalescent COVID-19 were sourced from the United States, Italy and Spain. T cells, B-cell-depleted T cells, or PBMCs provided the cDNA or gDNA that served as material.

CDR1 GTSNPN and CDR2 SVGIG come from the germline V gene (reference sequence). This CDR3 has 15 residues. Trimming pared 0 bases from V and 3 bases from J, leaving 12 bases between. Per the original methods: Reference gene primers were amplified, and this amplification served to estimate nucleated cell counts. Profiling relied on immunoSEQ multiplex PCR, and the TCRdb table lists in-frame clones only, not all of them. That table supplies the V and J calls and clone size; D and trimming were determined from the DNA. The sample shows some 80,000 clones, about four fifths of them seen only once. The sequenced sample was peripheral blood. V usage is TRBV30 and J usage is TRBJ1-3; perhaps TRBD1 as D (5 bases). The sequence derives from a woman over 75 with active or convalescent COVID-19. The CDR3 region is CAWSVPGGVGNTIYF. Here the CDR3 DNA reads TGTGCCTGGAGTGTCCCCGGAGGGGTTGGAAACACCATATATTTT.